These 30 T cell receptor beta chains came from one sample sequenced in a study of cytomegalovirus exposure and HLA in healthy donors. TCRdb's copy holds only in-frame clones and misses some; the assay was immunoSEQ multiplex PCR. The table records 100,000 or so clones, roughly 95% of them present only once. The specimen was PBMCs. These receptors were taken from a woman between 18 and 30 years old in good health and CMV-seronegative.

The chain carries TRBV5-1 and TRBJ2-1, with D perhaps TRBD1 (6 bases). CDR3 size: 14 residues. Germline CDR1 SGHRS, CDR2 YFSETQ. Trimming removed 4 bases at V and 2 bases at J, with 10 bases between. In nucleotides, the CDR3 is TGCGCCAGCAGCCCAGGGGAAACCTACAATGAGCAGTTCTTC. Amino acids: CASSPGETYNEQFF.

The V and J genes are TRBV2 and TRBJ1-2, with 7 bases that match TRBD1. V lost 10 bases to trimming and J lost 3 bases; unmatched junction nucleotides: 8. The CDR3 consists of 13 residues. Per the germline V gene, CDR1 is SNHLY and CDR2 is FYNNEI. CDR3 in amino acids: CATITGVDYGYTF. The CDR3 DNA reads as TGTGCCACAATTACAGGGGTCGACTATGGCTACACCTTC. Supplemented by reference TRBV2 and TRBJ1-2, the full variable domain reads EPEVTQTPSHQVTQMGQEVILRCVPISNHLYFYWYRQILGQKVEFLVSFYNNEISEKSEIFDDQFSVERPDGSNFTLKIRSTKLEDSAMYFCATITGVDYGYTFGSGTRLTVV.

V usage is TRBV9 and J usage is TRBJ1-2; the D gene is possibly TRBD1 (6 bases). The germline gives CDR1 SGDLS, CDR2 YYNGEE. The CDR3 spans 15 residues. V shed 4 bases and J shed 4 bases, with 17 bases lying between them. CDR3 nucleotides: TGTGCCAGCAGCCAGATGGACAGATCTTCCTATGGCTACACCTTC. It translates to CASSQMDRSSYGYTF.

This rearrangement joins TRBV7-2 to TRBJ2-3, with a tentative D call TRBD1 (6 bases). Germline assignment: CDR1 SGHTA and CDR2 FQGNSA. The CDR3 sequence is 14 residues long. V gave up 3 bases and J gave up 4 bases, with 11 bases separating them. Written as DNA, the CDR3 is TGTGCCAGCAGCTTTGGGGGCGCTTCAGATACGCAGTATTTT. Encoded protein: CASSFGGASDTQYF.

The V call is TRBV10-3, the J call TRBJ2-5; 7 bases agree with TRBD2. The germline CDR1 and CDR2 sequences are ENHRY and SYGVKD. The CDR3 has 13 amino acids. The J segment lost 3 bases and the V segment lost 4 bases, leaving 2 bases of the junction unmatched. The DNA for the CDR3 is TGTGCCATCAGTGGAGGACTAGAAGAGACCCAGTACTTC. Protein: CAISGGLEETQYF.

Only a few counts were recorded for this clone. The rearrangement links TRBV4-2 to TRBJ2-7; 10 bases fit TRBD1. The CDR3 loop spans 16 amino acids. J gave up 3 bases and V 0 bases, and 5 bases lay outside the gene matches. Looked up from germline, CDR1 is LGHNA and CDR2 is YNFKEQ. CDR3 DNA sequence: TGTGCCAGCAGCCAAGATGCGGGACAGGGGTACTACGAGCAGTACTTC. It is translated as CASSQDAGQGYYEQYF.

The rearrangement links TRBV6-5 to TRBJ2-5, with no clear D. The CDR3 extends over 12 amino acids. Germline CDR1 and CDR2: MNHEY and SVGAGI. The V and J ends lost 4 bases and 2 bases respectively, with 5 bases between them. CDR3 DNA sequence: TGTGCCAGCAGTTCCACACAAGAGACCCAGTACTTC. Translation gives CASSSTQETQYF.

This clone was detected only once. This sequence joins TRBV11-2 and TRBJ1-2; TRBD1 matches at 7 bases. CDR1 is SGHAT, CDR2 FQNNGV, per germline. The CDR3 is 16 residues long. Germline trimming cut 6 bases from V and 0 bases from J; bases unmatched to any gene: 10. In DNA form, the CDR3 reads TGTGCCAGCAGTCTAGAGGGGACAGCGGCTAACTATGGCTACACCTTC. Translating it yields CASSLEGTAANYGYTF.

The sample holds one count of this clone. The CDR3 nucleotides are TGCGCCAGCAGCCGACAGGGGGACACTGAAGCTTTCTTT. Protein sequence: CASSRQGDTEAFF. The gene calls are TRBV4-1 and TRBJ1-1; 9 positions match TRBD1. V shed 4 bases, J shed 3 bases, and the junction held 0 bases outside the gene matches. The CDR3 length is 13 residues. Germline values: CDR1 MGHRA, CDR2 YSYEKL.

CDR3 amino acids: CASSRTSGTDTQYF. The CDR3 region has the DNA TGTGCCAGCAGTCGGACTAGTGGGACAGATACGCAGTATTTT. The chain links TRBV9 to TRBJ2-3; TRBD2 matches 7 bases. CDR3 length: 14 residues. V lost 5 bases, J lost 3 bases, and 6 bases stayed unmatched. CDR1 is SGDLS, CDR2 YYNGEE, per germline.

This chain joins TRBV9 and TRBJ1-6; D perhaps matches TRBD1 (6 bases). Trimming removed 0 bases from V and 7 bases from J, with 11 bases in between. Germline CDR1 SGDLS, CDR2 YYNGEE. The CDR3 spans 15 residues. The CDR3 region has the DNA TGTGCCAGCAGCGTAGGGGACACTAACAATTCACCCCTCCACTTT. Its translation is CASSVGDTNNSPLHF.

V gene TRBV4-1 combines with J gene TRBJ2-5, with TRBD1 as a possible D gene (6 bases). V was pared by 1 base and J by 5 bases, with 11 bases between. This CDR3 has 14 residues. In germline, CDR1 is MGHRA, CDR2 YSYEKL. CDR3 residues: CASSQVGGSETQYF. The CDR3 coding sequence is TGCGCCAGCAGCCAAGTAGGGGGTTCGGAGACCCAGTACTTC.

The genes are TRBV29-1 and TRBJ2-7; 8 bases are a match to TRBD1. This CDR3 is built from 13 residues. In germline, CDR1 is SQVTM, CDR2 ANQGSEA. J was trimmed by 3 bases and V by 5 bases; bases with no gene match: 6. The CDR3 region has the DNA TGCAGCGTTCGCTCTGGACAGGGCTACGAGCAGTACTTC. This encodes CSVRSGQGYEQYF.

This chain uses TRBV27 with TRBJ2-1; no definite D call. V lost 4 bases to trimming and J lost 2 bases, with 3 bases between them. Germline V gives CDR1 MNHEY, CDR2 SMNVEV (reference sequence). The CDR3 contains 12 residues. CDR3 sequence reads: CASSSAYNEQFF. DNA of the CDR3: TGTGCCAGCAGTTCAGCCTACAATGAGCAGTTCTTC.

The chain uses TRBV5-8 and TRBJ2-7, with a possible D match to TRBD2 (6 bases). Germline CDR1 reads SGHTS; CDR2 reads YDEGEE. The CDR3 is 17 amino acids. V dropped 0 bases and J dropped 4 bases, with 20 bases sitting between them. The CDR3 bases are TGTGCCAGCAGCTTGGCTTGGGGGGACCCTCCGGTTTACGAGCAGTACTTC. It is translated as CASSLAWGDPPVYEQYF.

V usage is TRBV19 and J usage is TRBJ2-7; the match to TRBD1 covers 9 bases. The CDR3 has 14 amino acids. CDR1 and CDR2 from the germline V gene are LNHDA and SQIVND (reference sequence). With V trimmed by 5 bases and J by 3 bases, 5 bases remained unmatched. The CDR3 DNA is TGTGCCAGTAGTTCGGACAGGGGAGGCTACGAGCAGTACTTC. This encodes CASSSDRGGYEQYF.

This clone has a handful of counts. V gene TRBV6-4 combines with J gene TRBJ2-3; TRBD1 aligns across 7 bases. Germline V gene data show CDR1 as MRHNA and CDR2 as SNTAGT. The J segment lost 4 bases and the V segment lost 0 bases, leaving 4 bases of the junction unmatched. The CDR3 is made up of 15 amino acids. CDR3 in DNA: TGTGCCAGCAGTGACTCACAGGGGAGTCCAGATACGCAGTATTTT. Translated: CASSDSQGSPDTQYF.

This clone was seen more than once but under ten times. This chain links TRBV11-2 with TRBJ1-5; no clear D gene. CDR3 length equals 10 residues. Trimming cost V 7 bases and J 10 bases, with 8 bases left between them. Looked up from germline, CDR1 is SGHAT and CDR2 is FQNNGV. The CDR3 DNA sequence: TGTGCCAGCACCAGACTCCCCCAGCATTTT. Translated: CASTRLPQHF.

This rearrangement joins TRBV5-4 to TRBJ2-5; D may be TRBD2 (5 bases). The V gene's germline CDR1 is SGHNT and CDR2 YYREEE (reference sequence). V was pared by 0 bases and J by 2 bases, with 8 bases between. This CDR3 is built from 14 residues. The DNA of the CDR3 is TGTGCCAGCAGCTTGGTGAGGGATCAAGAGACCCAGTACTTC. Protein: CASSLVRDQETQYF.

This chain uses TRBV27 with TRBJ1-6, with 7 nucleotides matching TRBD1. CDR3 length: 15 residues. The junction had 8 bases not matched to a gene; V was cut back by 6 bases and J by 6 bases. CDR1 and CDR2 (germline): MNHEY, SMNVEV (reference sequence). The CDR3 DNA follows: TGTGCCAGCAGCACCATCCGGGACAGTAATTCACCCCTCCACTTT. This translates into CASSTIRDSNSPLHF.

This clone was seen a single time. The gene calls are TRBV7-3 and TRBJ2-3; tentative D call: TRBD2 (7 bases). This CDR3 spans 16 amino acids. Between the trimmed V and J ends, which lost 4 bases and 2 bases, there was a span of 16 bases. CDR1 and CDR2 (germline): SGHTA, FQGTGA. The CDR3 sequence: CASSSTGAGATDTQYF. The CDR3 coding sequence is TGTGCCAGCAGCTCGACTGGGGCGGGGGCCACAGATACGCAGTATTTT.

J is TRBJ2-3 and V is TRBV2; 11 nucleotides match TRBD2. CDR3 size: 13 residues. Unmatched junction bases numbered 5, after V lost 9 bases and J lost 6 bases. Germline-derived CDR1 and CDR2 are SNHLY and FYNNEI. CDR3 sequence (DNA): TGTGCCAGGGCCCTAGCGGGAGGCGATACGCAGTATTTT. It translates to CARALAGGDTQYF.

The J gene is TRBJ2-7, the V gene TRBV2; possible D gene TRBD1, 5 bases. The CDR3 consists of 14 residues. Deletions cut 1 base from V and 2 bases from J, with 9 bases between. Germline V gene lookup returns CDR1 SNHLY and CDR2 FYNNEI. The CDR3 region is CASSEGAGPYEQYF. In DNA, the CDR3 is TGTGCCAGCAGTGAAGGGGCAGGGCCCTACGAGCAGTACTTC.

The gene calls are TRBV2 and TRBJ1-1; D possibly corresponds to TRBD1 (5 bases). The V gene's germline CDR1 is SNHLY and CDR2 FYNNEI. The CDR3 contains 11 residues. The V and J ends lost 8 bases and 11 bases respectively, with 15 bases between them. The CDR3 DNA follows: TGTGCCAGCCGGTGGCAGGGAGGGGCTTTCTTT. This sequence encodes CASRWQGGAFF.

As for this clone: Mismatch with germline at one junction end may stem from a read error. CDR3 in DNA: TGTGCCAGTAGCTTCGTGTTGTTGGGACAGGGGGCGACCCCCTACGAGCAGTACTTC. Translation gives CASSFVLLGQGATPYEQYF. The chain uses TRBV7-2 and TRBJ2-7, with 12 bases that match TRBD1. The CDR3 length is 19 residues. Germline V gene lookup returns CDR1 SGHTA and CDR2 FQGNSA.

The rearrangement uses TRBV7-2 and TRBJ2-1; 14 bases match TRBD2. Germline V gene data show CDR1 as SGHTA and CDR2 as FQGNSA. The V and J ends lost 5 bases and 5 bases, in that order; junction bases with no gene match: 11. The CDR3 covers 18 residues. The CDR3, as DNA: TGTGCCAGCAGCCCGAGACTAGCGGGGGGGAACATCGACAATGAGCAGTTCTTC. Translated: CASSPRLAGGNIDNEQFF.

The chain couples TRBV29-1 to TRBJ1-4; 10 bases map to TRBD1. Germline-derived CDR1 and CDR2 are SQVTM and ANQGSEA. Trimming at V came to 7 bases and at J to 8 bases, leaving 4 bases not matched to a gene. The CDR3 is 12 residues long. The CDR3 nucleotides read TGCAGCGGAGGGACAGGGGACGAAAAACTGTTTTTT. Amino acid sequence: CSGGTGDEKLFF.

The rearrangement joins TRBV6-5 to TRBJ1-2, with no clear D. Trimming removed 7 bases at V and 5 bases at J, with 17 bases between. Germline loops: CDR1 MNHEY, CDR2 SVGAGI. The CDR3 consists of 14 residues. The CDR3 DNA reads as TGTGCCAGCATCCCTACCCTCAGCGGATATGGCTACACCTTC. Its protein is CASIPTLSGYGYTF.

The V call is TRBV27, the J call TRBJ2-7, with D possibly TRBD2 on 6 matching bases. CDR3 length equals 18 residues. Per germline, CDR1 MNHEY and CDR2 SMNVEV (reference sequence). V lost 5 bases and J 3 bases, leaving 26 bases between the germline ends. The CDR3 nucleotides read TGTGCCAGCAGTACCCTATCGGGACTCGGGAGTCACCACTACGAGCAGTACTTC. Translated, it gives CASSTLSGLGSHHYEQYF.

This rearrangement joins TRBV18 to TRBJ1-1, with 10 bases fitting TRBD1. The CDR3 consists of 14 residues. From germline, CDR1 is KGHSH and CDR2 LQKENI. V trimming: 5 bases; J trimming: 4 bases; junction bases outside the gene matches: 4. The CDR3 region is CASSRDRGGTEAFF. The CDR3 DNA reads TGTGCCAGCTCAAGGGACAGGGGAGGCACTGAAGCTTTCTTT.